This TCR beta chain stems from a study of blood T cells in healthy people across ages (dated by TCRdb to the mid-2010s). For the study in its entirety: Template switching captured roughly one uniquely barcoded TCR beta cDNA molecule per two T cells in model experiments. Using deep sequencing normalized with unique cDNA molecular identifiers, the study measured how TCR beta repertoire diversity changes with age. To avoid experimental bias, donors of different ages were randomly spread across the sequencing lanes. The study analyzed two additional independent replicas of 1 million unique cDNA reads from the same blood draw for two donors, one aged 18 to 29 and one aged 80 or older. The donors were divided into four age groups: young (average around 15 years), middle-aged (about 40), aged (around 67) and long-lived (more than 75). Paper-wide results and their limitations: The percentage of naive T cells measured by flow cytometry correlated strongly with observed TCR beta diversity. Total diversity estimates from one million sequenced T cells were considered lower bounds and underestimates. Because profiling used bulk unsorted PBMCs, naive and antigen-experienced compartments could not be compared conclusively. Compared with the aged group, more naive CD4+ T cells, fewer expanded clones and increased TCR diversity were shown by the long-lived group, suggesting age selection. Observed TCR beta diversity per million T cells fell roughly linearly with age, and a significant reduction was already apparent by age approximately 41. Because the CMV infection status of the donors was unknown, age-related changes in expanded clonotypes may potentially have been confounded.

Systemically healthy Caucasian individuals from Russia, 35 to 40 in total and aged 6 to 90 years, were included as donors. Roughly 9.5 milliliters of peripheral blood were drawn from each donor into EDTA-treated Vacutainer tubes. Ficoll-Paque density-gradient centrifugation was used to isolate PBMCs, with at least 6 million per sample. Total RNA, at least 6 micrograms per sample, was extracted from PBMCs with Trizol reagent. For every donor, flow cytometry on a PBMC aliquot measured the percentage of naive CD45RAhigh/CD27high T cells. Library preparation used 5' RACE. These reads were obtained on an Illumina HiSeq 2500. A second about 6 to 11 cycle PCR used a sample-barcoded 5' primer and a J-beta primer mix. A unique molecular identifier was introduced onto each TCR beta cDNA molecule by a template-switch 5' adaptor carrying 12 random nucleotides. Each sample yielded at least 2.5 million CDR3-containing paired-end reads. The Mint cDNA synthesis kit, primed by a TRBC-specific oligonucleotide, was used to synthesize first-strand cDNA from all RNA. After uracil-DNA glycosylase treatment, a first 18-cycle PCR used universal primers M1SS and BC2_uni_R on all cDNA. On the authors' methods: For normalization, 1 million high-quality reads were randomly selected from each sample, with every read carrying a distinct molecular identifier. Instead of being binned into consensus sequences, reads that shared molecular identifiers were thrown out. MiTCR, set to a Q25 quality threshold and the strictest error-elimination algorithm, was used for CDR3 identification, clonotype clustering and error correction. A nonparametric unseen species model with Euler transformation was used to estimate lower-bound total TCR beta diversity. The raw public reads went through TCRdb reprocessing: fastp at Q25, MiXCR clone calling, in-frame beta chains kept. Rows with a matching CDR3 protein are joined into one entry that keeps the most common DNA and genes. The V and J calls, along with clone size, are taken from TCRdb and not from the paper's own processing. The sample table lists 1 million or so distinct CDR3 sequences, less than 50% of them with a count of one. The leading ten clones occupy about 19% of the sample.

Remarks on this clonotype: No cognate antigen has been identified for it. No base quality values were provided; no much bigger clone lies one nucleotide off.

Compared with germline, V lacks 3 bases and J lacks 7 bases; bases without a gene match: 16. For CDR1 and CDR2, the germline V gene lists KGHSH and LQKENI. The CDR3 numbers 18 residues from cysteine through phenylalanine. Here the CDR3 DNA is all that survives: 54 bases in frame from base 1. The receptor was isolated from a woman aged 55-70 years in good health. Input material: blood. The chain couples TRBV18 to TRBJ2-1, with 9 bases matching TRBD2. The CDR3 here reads CASSPVAIASGERNEQFF. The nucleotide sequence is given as TGTGCCAGCTCACCCGTTGCTATCGCTAGCGGGGAACGGAATGAGCAGTTCTTC.